The rows below give T cell receptor beta chains drawn from one sample of a study of blood T cells in healthy people across ages. TCRdb analysed the 5' RACE reads with MiXCR anew, one entry per CDR3 protein. The table lists hundreds of thousands of distinct CDR3 sequences, less than 40% of them singletons. What was sequenced was blood. These receptors originate from a woman of 80 years or more in good health. Both conserved end residues are part of each CDR3. A D gene is named only where the DNA matches it firmly. Not all rows give a size; the values are once, few, many and, for expanded clones, a class.

TRBV7-2	-	TRBJ1-4	-	TGTGCCAGCAGCTTAGGCCTTAATGAAAAACTGGTTTTT	CASSLGLNEKLVF
TRBV20-1	TRBD2	TRBJ2-3	many	TGCAGTGCCAGACGGCGGGGGGGCGCTACTAGCACAGATACGCAGTATTTT	CSARRRGGATSTDTQYF
TRBV9	-	TRBJ2-3	many	TGTGCCAGCAGCGTAGTAGGGTTCGGCACAGATACGCAGTATTTT	CASSVVGFGTDTQYF
TRBV3-1	-	TRBJ2-7	few	TGTGCCAGCAGCCAAGCTCCTCCCGCAGGGAAGAGGTACGAGCAGTACTTC	CASSQAPPAGKRYEQYF
TRBV29-1	-	TRBJ1-1	-	TGCAGCGTTGACAGACTTCCGAACACTGAAGCTTTCTTT	CSVDRLPNTEAFF
TRBV29-1	-	TRBJ2-5	-	TGCGGCGCCCGAATTTCCGAAGAGACCCAGTACTTC	CGARISEETQYF
TRBV30	-	TRBJ2-5	-	TGTGCCTGGAGTCTAAAAGGGGGGGAGACCCAGTACTTC	CAWSLKGGETQYF
TRBV7-9	TRBD2	TRBJ2-7	-	TGTGCCAGCAGCATGATGCTAGCGGGAGGGGTTGACGAGCAGTACTTC	CASSMMLAGGVDEQYF
TRBV29-1	-	TRBJ2-5	-	TGCAGCGTTCGTCATTACAATGAGCAGTACTTC	CSVRHYNEQYF
TRBV6-1	TRBD1	TRBJ2-1	many	TGTGCCAGCAGTGACCCTCCGGGACAGGGAAAGGGTGAGCAGTTCTTC	CASSDPPGQGKGEQFF
TRBV29-1	TRBD2	TRBJ2-3	-	TGCAGCGTTGGAAAGCGGGGGGTCTCAGACCTCGGGGATACGCAGTATTTT	CSVGKRGVSDLGDTQYF
TRBV15	-	TRBJ1-1	many	TGTGCCACCAGCTCCCGGACGGGGGCACCTGACACTGAAGCTTTCTTT	CATSSRTGAPDTEAFF
TRBV2	-	TRBJ1-2	many	TGTGCCAGCAGTGAGACCCGGGAACATGGCTACACCTTC	CASSETREHGYTF
TRBV6-1	-	TRBJ1-6	-	TGTGCCAGCAGTGATACAAGCGGGAATTCACCCCTCCACTTT	CASSDTSGNSPLHF
TRBV9	-	TRBJ2-3	many	TGTGCCAGCAGCGTAGCTACTGGGGTCCTAGATACGCAGTATTTT	CASSVATGVLDTQYF
TRBV10-2	TRBD1	TRBJ1-2	-	TGCGCCAGCAGTGATCACGGGACAGGGGTAATGGACTATGGCTACACCTTC	CASSDHGTGVMDYGYTF
TRBV3-1	TRBD1	TRBJ2-1	many	TGTGCCAGCAGCCAGAGACAGGGTACTGGAGATGAGCAGTTCTTC	CASSQRQGTGDEQFF
TRBV28	TRBD1	TRBJ2-4	many	TGTGCCAGCAGTCTCCAGGGGGCATTGGCCAAAAACATTCAGTACTTC	CASSLQGALAKNIQYF
TRBV12-3/TRBV12-4	TRBD2	TRBJ2-7	-	TGTGCCAGCACCCGAGCTAGCGGGGGGCCAAATGAGCAGTACTTC	CASTRASGGPNEQYF
TRBV5-1	-	TRBJ2-6	many	TGCGCCAGCAGCTTGGAGGGCAGCTCTGGGGCCAACGTCCTGACTTTC	CASSLEGSSGANVLTF
TRBV3-1	TRBD1	TRBJ2-1	-	TGTGCCAGCAGCCAAGGAGGGGGCCGGACGTTGAGCTCCTACAATGAGCAGTTCTTC	CASSQGGGRTLSSYNEQFF
TRBV20-1	-	TRBJ1-2	-	TGCAGTGCTAGAGTTGGAGGAGGGTGGGGAGGCTACACCTTC	CSARVGGGWGGYTF
TRBV30	TRBD1	TRBJ1-1	-	TGTGCCTGGAGTGAGACAGGGTCCACTGAAGCTTTCTTT	CAWSETGSTEAFF